This TCR beta chain was sequenced during a study of cytomegalovirus exposure and HLA in healthy donors. Overall study context: Of all 400 or so donors who were genotyped, roughly 83% belonged to the Caucasian-associated ancestry cluster.

The CDR3 contains 13 residues. Trimming took off 8 bases at V and 3 bases at J, with 13 bases between the two ends. Per the germline V gene, CDR1 is MDHEN and CDR2 is SYDVKM. Concerning this clone: As yet, its antigen is unknown.

Researchers ran the PCR with 60 Vbeta and 13 Jbeta primers. Data came from immunoSEQ multiplex PCR; TCRdb stores just in-frame clones and leaves some out. The sample lists 150,000 or so clones, around 78% seen once, with 2.5% to 3.5% in the top ten. Study-level findings and limits: Sequencing depth roughly uniform across donors was assumed in presence/absence analyses.

This receptor was identified in a man aged 35 to 55 in good health and CMV-seropositive. V is TRBV28 and J is TRBJ1-1; D is perhaps TRBD1 (5 bases). The sequenced sample was PBMCs. The CDR3 bases are TGTGCCAGCGTCCCGGGGGGGGACACTGAAGCTTTCTTT. Translation gives CASVPGGDTEAFF.